Following are 12 T cell receptor beta chains from one sample sequenced in a study of T cells in women clearing cervical HPV infection. Sequencing was performed with immunoSEQ multiplex PCR; in TCRdb, only in-frame clones are kept and a portion is missing. The sample holds around 29,000 clones. Sequenced material: blood buffy coat. These TCRs come from a woman aged 18 to 69 with a cervical HPV16 infection that either progressed to CIN3+ or cleared (not recorded which).

The CDR3 DNA, read in part, is TGTGCCACCAGCAAGGGCTACGAG. It codes for CATSKGYE. The entire CDR3 sequence reads CATSKGYEQYF. The rearrangement joins TRBV2 to TRBJ2-7; D is undetermined. The CDR3 extends 3 residues past the end of the read, so its final part is completed from the germline J gene. The CDR3 consists of 11 residues. The ends were cut back, 10 bases at V and 3 bases at J, with 10 bases in the middle. Germline V gives CDR1 SNHLY, CDR2 FYNNEI. The complete variable domain, with remaining parts taken from reference TRBV2 and TRBJ2-7, reads EPEVTQTPSHQVTQMGQEVILRCVPISNHLYFYWYRQILGQKVEFLVSFYNNEISEKSEIFDDQFSVERPDGSNFTLKIRSTKLEDSAMYFCATSKGYEQYFGPGTRLTVT.

Note on this clone: The CDR3 end falls 3 residues outside the read, so it is completed with the germline J gene. The rearrangement uses TRBV19 and TRBJ2-3; 7 nucleotides align to TRBD1. The CDR3 length is 16 residues. Germline V gene data show CDR1 as LNHDA and CDR2 as SQIVND (reference sequence). V shed 5 bases, J shed 0 bases, and the junction held 8 bases outside the gene matches. Incomplete CDR3 DNA: TGTGCCAGTAGTCCCGGGACAGCTACTAGCACAGATACG. Amino acid sequence: CASSPGTATSTDT. The full CDR3 is CASSPGTATSTDTQYF.

As to this clone: Coverage ceases 3 residues before the CDR3 finishes, and the germline J gene fills in the end. V and J are TRBV6-1 and TRBJ2-2, with TRBD2 identical over 7 bases. V gave up 1 base and J gave up 5 bases; unmatched junction bases: 4. The CDR3 spans 15 residues. Germline CDR1 reads MNHNS; CDR2 reads SASEGT. CDR3 in amino acids: CASSEGTRVTGELFF. CDR3 bases read: TGTGCCAGCAGTGAAGGGACTAGAGTTACCGGGGAG.

As to this clone: The read terminates 3 residues before the CDR3 end, so the remaining end is supplied by the germline J gene. The chain combines TRBV9 with TRBJ2-7, with a tentative D call TRBD1 (5 bases). Looked up from germline, CDR1 is SGDLS and CDR2 is YYNGEE. There are 13 residues in the CDR3. V was clipped by 8 bases and J by 6 bases, with 18 bases between them. The CDR3 loop reads CARFVDKRGEQYF. The part of the CDR3 DNA that was read is TGTGCCAGGTTTGTGGACAAGCGAGGCGAG.

CDR3: CSARSLDRVNLYEQYF. The CDR3 DNA, read in part, is TGCAGTGCTAGATCTCTCGACAGGGTCAATCTCTACGAG. The chain joins TRBV20-1 to TRBJ2-7, with 7 bases that match TRBD1. The read ends 3 residues shy of where the CDR3 ends; the end is completed using the germline J gene. CDR3 size: 16 residues. Germline CDR1 is DFQATT and CDR2 is SNEGSKA (reference sequence). V shed 2 bases, J shed 3 bases, and the junction held 13 bases outside the gene matches.

CDR3 sequence: CASSLGGGQNYGYTF. The CDR3 DNA, read in part, is TGTGCCAGCAGCTTAGGGGGGGGACAAAACTATGGC. The chain has TRBV11-2 and TRBJ1-2, with D possibly being TRBD1 (6 bases). With the read ending 3 residues before the CDR3 end, the germline J gene is used to fill in that end. CDR1 and CDR2 from the germline V gene are SGHAT and FQNNGV. The CDR3 has 15 residues. V dropped 1 base and J dropped 2 bases, with 11 bases sitting between them.

Details on this clone: The CDR3 end lies 3 residues beyond the end of the read and is filled in from the germline J gene. V and J are TRBV7-2 and TRBJ1-1, with D maybe TRBD1 (6 bases). This CDR3 has 12 residues. Trimming removed 6 bases from V and 6 bases from J, with 11 bases in between. Germline lookup yields CDR1 SGHTA and CDR2 FQGNSA. CDR3 bases read: TGTGCCAGCAGTACAAACAGGGCTGAA. Translation gives CASSTNRAE. The full CDR3 reads CASSTNRAEAFF.

Remarks on this clone: The read ends 3 residues early relative to the CDR3; the germline J gene fills the gap. The chain employs TRBV19 and TRBJ2-3; 7 bases line up with TRBD1. Germline loops: CDR1 LNHDA, CDR2 SQIVND (reference sequence). The CDR3 is 13 residues long. The ends lost 9 bases at V and 1 base at J; junction bases unmatched: 4. The CDR3 loop is CASGDRGTDTQYF. CDR3 DNA, as far as it was read: TGTGCCAGCGGTGACAGGGGCACAGATACG.

Concerning this clone: The CDR3 goes on 3 residues after the read ends, and that part is filled in from the germline J gene. The chain recombines TRBV18 with TRBJ1-1; D is undetermined. Trimming cost V 1 base and J 6 bases, with 6 bases left between them. CDR1 and CDR2 (germline): KGHSH, LQKENI. This CDR3 is built from 12 residues. CDR3 sequence reads: CASSPRTSEAFF. The part of the CDR3 DNA that was read is TGTGCCAGCTCACCACGGACTTCTGAA.

In regard to this clone: The sequence runs out 3 residues before the end of the CDR3; the remainder is reconstructed from the germline J gene. V and J are TRBV20-1 and TRBJ2-1; 8 bases match TRBD2. This CDR3 spans 14 amino acids. CDR1 is DFQATT and CDR2 is SNEGSKA in the germline V gene (reference sequence). Trimming at V came to 3 bases and at J to 2 bases, leaving 3 bases not matched to a gene. CDR3 loop: CSASRGGAYNEQFF. The CDR3 bases that were read are TGCAGTGCTAGTCGGGGGGGGGCCTACAATGAG.

The sequenced part of the CDR3 DNA is TGTGCCAGCAGTTTCCTAGCGGGAACCTACACAGATACG. It yields the protein CASSFLAGTYTDT. The whole CDR3 is CASSFLAGTYTDTQYF. V is TRBV12-3 or TRBV12-4 and J is TRBJ2-3; 9 bases line up with TRBD2. The CDR3 goes on 3 residues after the read ends, and that part is filled in from the germline J gene. V lost 3 bases and J lost 2; bases outside the gene matches: 6. The length of the CDR3 is 16 residues.

Notes on this clone: The read ends 3 residues early relative to the CDR3; the germline J gene fills the gap. V usage is TRBV7-9 and J usage is TRBJ2-3; D possibly corresponds to TRBD2 (6 bases). CDR3 size: 15 residues. Germline V CDR1 and CDR2: SEHNR, FQNEAQ (reference sequence). V was trimmed by 1 base and J by 1 base, leaving 9 bases between them. The covered CDR3 bases are TGTGCCAGCAGCTTAGTCTCTAGCGGCACAGATACG. Translated: CASSLVSSGTDT. The whole CDR3 sequence reads CASSLVSSGTDTQYF.